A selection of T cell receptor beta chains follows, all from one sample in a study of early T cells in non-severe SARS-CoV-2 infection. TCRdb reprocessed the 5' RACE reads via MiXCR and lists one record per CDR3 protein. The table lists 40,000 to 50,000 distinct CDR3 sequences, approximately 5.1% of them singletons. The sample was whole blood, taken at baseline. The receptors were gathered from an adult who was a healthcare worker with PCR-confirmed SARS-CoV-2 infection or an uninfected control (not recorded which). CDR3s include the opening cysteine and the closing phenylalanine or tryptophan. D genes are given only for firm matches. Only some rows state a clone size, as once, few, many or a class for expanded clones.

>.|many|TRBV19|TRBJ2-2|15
CASSRAVGIGGELFF
TGTGCCAGTAGTAGAGCTGTGGGGATAGGCGGGGAGCTGTTTTTT
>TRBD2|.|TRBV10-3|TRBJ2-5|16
CAISPGLAGAEETQYF
TGTGCCATCAGTCCGGGACTAGCGGGTGCAGAAGAGACCCAGTACTTC
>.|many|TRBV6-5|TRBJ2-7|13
CASGVNGEYEQYF
TGTGCCAGCGGGGTAAACGGGGAATACGAGCAGTACTTC
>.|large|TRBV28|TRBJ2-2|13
CASSQPSAGELFF
TGTGCCAGCAGTCAGCCTAGCGCCGGGGAGCTGTTTTTT
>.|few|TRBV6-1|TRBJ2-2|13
CASGRKDTGELFF
TGTGCCAGTGGTAGGAAGGACACCGGGGAGCTGTTTTTT
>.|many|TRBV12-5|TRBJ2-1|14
CASGLVGERNEQFF
TGTGCTAGTGGTTTGGTAGGGGAGCGGAATGAGCAGTTCTTC
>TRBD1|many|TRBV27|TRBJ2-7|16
CASSLSRDRGTYEQYF
TGTGCCAGCAGTTTGTCCCGGGACAGGGGCACGTACGAGCAGTACTTC
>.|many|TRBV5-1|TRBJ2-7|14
CASSFPGRDYEQYF
TGCGCCAGCAGCTTCCCCGGACGGGACTACGAGCAGTACTTC
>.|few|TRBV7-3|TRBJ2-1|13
CASSLAGDNEQFF
TGTGCCAGCAGCTTAGCGGGCGACAATGAGCAGTTCTTC
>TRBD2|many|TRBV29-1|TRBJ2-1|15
CSGEVTSGRTAEQFF
TGCAGCGGGGAGGTGACTAGCGGGAGGACTGCTGAGCAGTTCTTC
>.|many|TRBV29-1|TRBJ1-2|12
CSVGQGTGGYTF
TGCAGCGTTGGTCAGGGAACAGGTGGCTACACCTTC
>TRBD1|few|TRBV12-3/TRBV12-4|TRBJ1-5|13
CASLATGGLAQHF
TGTGCCAGCCTTGCGACAGGGGGATTAGCCCAGCATTTT
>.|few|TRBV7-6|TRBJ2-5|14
CASSRTATKETQYF
TGTGCCAGCAGCCGGACGGCTACCAAAGAGACCCAGTACTTC
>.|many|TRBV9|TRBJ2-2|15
CASSVEVGLAGELFF
TGTGCCAGCAGCGTAGAAGTGGGGCTGGCCGGGGAGCTGTTTTTT
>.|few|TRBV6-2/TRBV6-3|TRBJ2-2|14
CASSPASDTGELFF
TGTGCCAGCAGCCCCGCTTCAGACACCGGGGAGCTGTTTTTT
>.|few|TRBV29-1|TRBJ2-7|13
CSVLTGPPYEQYF
TGCAGCGTTCTGACAGGACCCCCCTACGAGCAGTACTTC
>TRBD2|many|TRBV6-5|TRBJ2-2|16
CASSFLAGGNTGELFF
TGTGCCAGCAGTTTCCTAGCGGGAGGGAACACCGGGGAGCTGTTTTTT
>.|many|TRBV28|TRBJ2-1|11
CASSFIAIRVF
TGTGCCAGCAGTTTTATAGCAATTCGGGTCTTC
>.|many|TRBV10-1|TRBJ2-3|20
CASSESGLSFIEGGADTQYF
TGCGCCAGCAGTGAGTCGGGACTTTCCTTTATTGAGGGAGGAGCAGATACGCAGTATTTT
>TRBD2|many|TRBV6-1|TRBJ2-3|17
CASSVRGLAGITDTQYF
TGTGCCAGCAGTGTGCGGGGACTAGCGGGGATCACAGATACGCAGTATTTT
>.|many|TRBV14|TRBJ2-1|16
CASSQGLSRGRNEQFF
TGTGCCAGCAGCCAAGGTTTGTCGCGGGGTCGCAATGAGCAGTTCTTC
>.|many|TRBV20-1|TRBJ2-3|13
CSVSGTSTDTQYF
TGCAGTGTAAGCGGAACTAGCACAGATACGCAGTATTTT
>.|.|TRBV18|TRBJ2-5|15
CASSPPGPRGETQYF
TGTGCCAGCTCCCCTCCGGGGCCGAGGGGAGAGACCCAGTACTTC
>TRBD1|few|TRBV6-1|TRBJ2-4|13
CASRRRRDSLQYF
TGTGCCAGCAGACGACGCCGGGACAGTCTTCAGTACTTC
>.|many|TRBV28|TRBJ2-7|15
CASSAQGSFSYEQYF
TGTGCCAGCAGTGCCCAGGGGAGTTTCTCCTACGAGCAGTACTTC
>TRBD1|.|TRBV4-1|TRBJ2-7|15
CASSQVDRDSYEQYF
TGCGCCAGCAGCCAAGTCGACAGGGACTCCTACGAGCAGTACTTC
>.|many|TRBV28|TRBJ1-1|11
CASHRDTEAFF
TGTGCCAGCCACAGGGACACTGAAGCTTTCTTT
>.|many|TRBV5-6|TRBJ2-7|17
CASSLRPRAVWSYEQYF
TGTGCCAGCAGCTTGAGGCCCAGGGCGGTATGGTCCTACGAGCAGTACTTC